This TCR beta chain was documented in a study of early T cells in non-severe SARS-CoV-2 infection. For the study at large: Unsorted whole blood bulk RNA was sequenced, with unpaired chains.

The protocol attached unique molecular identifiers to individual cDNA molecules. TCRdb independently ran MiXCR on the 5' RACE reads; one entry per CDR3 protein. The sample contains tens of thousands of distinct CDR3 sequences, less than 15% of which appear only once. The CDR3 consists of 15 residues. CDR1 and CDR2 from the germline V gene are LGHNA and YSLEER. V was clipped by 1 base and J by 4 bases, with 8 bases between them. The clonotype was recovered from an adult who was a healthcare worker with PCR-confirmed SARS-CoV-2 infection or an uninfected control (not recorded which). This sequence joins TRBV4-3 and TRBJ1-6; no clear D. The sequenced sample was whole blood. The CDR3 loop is CASSQGRGYNSPLHF. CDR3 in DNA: TGCGCCAGCAGCCAAGGACGAGGATATAATTCACCCCTCCACTTT.